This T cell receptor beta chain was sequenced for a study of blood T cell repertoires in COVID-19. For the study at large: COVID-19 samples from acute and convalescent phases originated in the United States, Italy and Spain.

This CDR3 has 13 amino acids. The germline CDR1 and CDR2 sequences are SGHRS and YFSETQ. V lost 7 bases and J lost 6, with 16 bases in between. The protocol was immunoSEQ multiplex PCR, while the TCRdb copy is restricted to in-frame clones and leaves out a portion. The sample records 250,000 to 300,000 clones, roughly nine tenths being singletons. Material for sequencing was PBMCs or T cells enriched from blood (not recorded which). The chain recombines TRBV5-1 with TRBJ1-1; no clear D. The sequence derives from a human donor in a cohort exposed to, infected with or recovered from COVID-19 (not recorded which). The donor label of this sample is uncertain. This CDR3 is CASRPPESAEAFF. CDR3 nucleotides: TGCGCCAGCCGTCCCCCCGAGAGTGCTGAAGCTTTCTTT. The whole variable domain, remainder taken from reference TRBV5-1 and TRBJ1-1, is KAGVTQTPRYLIKTRGQQVTLSCSPISGHRSVSWYQQTPGQGLQFLFEYFSETQRNKGNFPGRFSGRQFSNSRSEMNVSTLELGDSALYLCASRPPESAEAFFGQGTRLTVV.